The present T cell receptor (beta chain) was sequenced within a study of OX40 agonist ivuxolimab in advanced cancers. In the study overall: In this trial design, patients received ivuxolimab intravenously at 0.01 to 10 mg/kg every 2 weeks. Points from the study as a whole: What antigens the expanded peripheral T cells recognized was never established.

The method was immunoSEQ multiplex PCR; TCRdb's version includes in-frame clones alone and lacks a portion of them. The sample records 60,000 or so clones, approximately 80% being singletons. About this clone itself: Its specificity is unknown.

The length of the CDR3 is 13 residues. From germline, CDR1 is PRHDT and CDR2 FYEKMQ (reference sequence). The clonotype was recovered from an adult with an advanced solid tumor such as melanoma, head and neck, liver or kidney cancer. The starting material was CD4+ or CD8+ T cells sorted from blood, obtained in a trial of the OX40 agonist ivuxolimab. The chain links TRBV13 to TRBJ2-5, with TRBD1 matching over 11 bases. Matching the DNA end better, TRBJ2-7 makes the J call doubtful. CDR3 DNA sequence: TGTGCCAGCCGGGACAGGGGGGCCTACGAGCAGTACTTC. Amino acids: CASRDRGAYEQYF.